The rows below give T cell receptor beta chains drawn from one sample of a study of control samples from healthy donors and cancer patients. Sequencing used immunoSEQ multiplex PCR; TCRdb keeps in-frame clones, though not all of them. This table holds tens of thousands of clones, 80% found once. The sample was blood. These receptors were collected from a man in his 70s in good health. CDR3s include the opening cysteine and the closing phenylalanine or tryptophan. Fields, in order: V gene, J gene, D gene, clone size, CDR3 DNA, CDR3 protein. The D gene is left open where the match is weak. Only some rows state a clone size, as once, few, many or a class for expanded clones.

V gene: TRBV6-5; J gene: TRBJ1-1; D gene: NA; clone size: NA; CDR3 DNA: TGTGCCAGCACTAACAGGAACACTGAAGCTTTCTTT; CDR3 protein: CASTNRNTEAFF
V gene: TRBV24-1; J gene: TRBJ2-1; D gene: NA; clone size: NA; CDR3 DNA: TGTGCCACCAGTGATTTGCGTCCCGACTCCTACAATGAGCAGTTCTTC; CDR3 protein: CATSDLRPDSYNEQFF
V gene: TRBV2; J gene: TRBJ2-3; D gene: NA; clone size: NA; CDR3 DNA: TGTGCCAGCAGCCTTAATAGGGATTCGGATACGCAGTATTTT; CDR3 protein: CASSLNRDSDTQYF
V gene: TRBV10-2; J gene: TRBJ2-5; D gene: TRBD2; clone size: NA; CDR3 DNA: TGCGCCAGCAGTGATCTTAGCGGGAGGGAGACCCAGTACTTC; CDR3 protein: CASSDLSGRETQYF
V gene: TRBV28; J gene: TRBJ1-5; D gene: NA; clone size: NA; CDR3 DNA: TGTGCCAGCAGTTTTATAGGAGGGGTCAATCAGCCCCAGCATTTT; CDR3 protein: CASSFIGGVNQPQHF
V gene: TRBV19; J gene: TRBJ2-2; D gene: NA; clone size: NA; CDR3 DNA: TGTGCCAGTAGTATAGAAACTATGTATTTCACCGGGGAGCTGTTTTTT; CDR3 protein: CASSIETMYFTGELFF
V gene: TRBV5-8; J gene: TRBJ2-1; D gene: TRBD2; clone size: NA; CDR3 DNA: TGTGCCAGCAGCTTGGGACTAGCGGGAGGGCTATGGCAGTTCTTC; CDR3 protein: CASSLGLAGGLWQFF
V gene: TRBV6-5; J gene: TRBJ2-2; D gene: NA; clone size: NA; CDR3 DNA: TGTGCCAGCACCTGGACGGGCGACACCGGGGAGCTGTTTTTT; CDR3 protein: CASTWTGDTGELFF
V gene: TRBV11-2; J gene: TRBJ1-1; D gene: NA; clone size: NA; CDR3 DNA: TGTGCCAGCGGGATTAGGGCCGTCCAGAACACTGAAGCTTTCTTT; CDR3 protein: CASGIRAVQNTEAFF
V gene: TRBV29-1; J gene: TRBJ1-6; D gene: NA; clone size: NA; CDR3 DNA: TGCAGCGTTTTGACAGGTGGCTCCTATAATTCACCCCTCCACTTT; CDR3 protein: CSVLTGGSYNSPLHF
V gene: TRBV5-1; J gene: TRBJ1-4; D gene: TRBD1; clone size: few; CDR3 DNA: TGCGCCAGCAGCACCGGACAGGGAGGCGAAAAACTGTTTTTT; CDR3 protein: CASSTGQGGEKLFF
V gene: TRBV19; J gene: TRBJ1-2; D gene: NA; clone size: NA; CDR3 DNA: TGTGCCAGTAGTATAGACCCCTCCGCCGACCTAGGACGGGGCTACACCTTC; CDR3 protein: CASSIDPSADLGRGYTF
V gene: TRBV5-4; J gene: TRBJ2-1; D gene: TRBD2; clone size: NA; CDR3 DNA: TGTGCCAGCAGCGCCGGACTAGCTCCGGGCGATGAGCAGTTCTTC; CDR3 protein: CASSAGLAPGDEQFF
V gene: TRBV7-2; J gene: TRBJ2-7; D gene: NA; clone size: NA; CDR3 DNA: TGTGCCAGCAGCGACGGGCCCGGTGTCTACGAGCAGTACTTC; CDR3 protein: CASSDGPGVYEQYF
V gene: TRBV11-2; J gene: TRBJ1-3; D gene: NA; clone size: NA; CDR3 DNA: TGTGCCAGCAGCTTCGAAAGCCACTCTGGAAACACCATATATTTT; CDR3 protein: CASSFESHSGNTIYF
V gene: TRBV10-3; J gene: TRBJ2-3; D gene: TRBD2; clone size: NA; CDR3 DNA: TGTGCCATCCCTCCGGGGGGACCGCGATCGGATACGCAGTATTTT; CDR3 protein: CAIPPGGPRSDTQYF
V gene: TRBV25-1; J gene: TRBJ2-7; D gene: TRBD2; clone size: NA; CDR3 DNA: TGTGCCAGCAGTGAATATCGGGGGGGCTTAACCTACGAGCAGTACTTC; CDR3 protein: CASSEYRGGLTYEQYF
V gene: TRBV24-1; J gene: TRBJ2-1; D gene: NA; clone size: NA; CDR3 DNA: TGTGCCACCAGTGATTCTCGGGGGAAAGGGGTCTCCTACAATGAGCAGTTCTTC; CDR3 protein: CATSDSRGKGVSYNEQFF
V gene: TRBV5-4; J gene: TRBJ2-3; D gene: NA; clone size: NA; CDR3 DNA: TGTGCCAGCAGCCCAGGGGGGCTGGCGACAGATACGCAGTATTTT; CDR3 protein: CASSPGGLATDTQYF
V gene: TRBV28; J gene: TRBJ2-5; D gene: NA; clone size: NA; CDR3 DNA: TGTGCCAGCAGTCCCGTTGCTGGTCGGGGGGCCGAGACCCAGTACTTC; CDR3 protein: CASSPVAGRGAETQYF
V gene: TRBV28; J gene: TRBJ1-6; D gene: NA; clone size: NA; CDR3 DNA: TGTGCCAGCAAACCGGTGGGGCCCTATAATTCACCCCTCCACTTT; CDR3 protein: CASKPVGPYNSPLHF
V gene: TRBV4-1; J gene: TRBJ1-1; D gene: NA; clone size: NA; CDR3 DNA: TGCGCCAGCAGCCGCTCCGGGCGAACTGAAGCTTTCTTT; CDR3 protein: CASSRSGRTEAFF
V gene: TRBV12-5; J gene: TRBJ2-1; D gene: NA; clone size: NA; CDR3 DNA: TGTGCTAGTGGTTTAGGAGAAGTTGGGGGGCCCTCGAACAATGAGCAGTTCTTC; CDR3 protein: CASGLGEVGGPSNNEQFF
V gene: TRBV5-1; J gene: TRBJ1-1; D gene: TRBD1; clone size: NA; CDR3 DNA: TGCGCCAGCAGTGGCCAGGGGGTCGGGACTGAAGCTTTCTTT; CDR3 protein: CASSGQGVGTEAFF
V gene: TRBV18; J gene: TRBJ2-7; D gene: TRBD1; clone size: NA; CDR3 DNA: TGTGCCAGCTCACCGACGGGACAGGGCGGCGAGCAGTACTTC; CDR3 protein: CASSPTGQGGEQYF
V gene: TRBV2; J gene: TRBJ1-6; D gene: NA; clone size: NA; CDR3 DNA: TGTGCCAGCAGTACAGGGTTCCTTTCACCCCTCCACTTT; CDR3 protein: CASSTGFLSPLHF
V gene: TRBV5-1; J gene: TRBJ2-5; D gene: NA; clone size: NA; CDR3 DNA: TGCGCCAGCAGCTTGGACGGCCTCATGGGAGAGACCCAGTACTTC; CDR3 protein: CASSLDGLMGETQYF
V gene: TRBV11-2; J gene: TRBJ1-4; D gene: NA; clone size: once; CDR3 DNA: TGTGCCAGCAGCCCGGGGGGCGTCGGGCTGTTTTTT; CDR3 protein: CASSPGGVGLFF
V gene: TRBV18; J gene: TRBJ2-2; D gene: TRBD1; clone size: NA; CDR3 DNA: TGTGCCAGCTCATCACGACAGGGGGCAAGCGGGGAGCTGTTTTTT; CDR3 protein: CASSSRQGASGELFF
V gene: TRBV5-4; J gene: TRBJ1-2; D gene: TRBD1; clone size: NA; CDR3 DNA: TGTGCCAGCAGCTTCGACAGGGGGTATGGCTACACCTTC; CDR3 protein: CASSFDRGYGYTF
V gene: TRBV24-1; J gene: TRBJ2-2; D gene: NA; clone size: NA; CDR3 DNA: TGTGCCACCAGTGCTCCGGAGCGAGGGACCGGGGAGCTGTTTTTT; CDR3 protein: CATSAPERGTGELFF
V gene: TRBV2; J gene: TRBJ2-7; D gene: TRBD1; clone size: NA; CDR3 DNA: TGTGCCAGCGGCCTACAGGGGGGTGCGCAGTACTTC; CDR3 protein: CASGLQGGAQYF
V gene: TRBV3-1/TRBV3-2; J gene: TRBJ1-4; D gene: TRBD1; clone size: NA; CDR3 DNA: TGTGCCAGCAGCCTTGGGACAGGGGCCCGCAAACTGTTTTTT; CDR3 protein: CASSLGTGARKLFF
V gene: TRBV7-2; J gene: TRBJ1-6; D gene: TRBD1; clone size: NA; CDR3 DNA: TGTGCCAGCAGCTTAGGGGGACAGGGAGGTTCACCCCTCCACTTT; CDR3 protein: CASSLGGQGGSPLHF
V gene: TRBV12-5; J gene: TRBJ1-5; D gene: NA; clone size: NA; CDR3 DNA: TGTGCTAGTGGTTTGGTACATGGGCGGGGAAGCAATCAGCCCCAGCATTTT; CDR3 protein: CASGLVHGRGSNQPQHF
V gene: TRBV30; J gene: TRBJ1-2; D gene: NA; clone size: NA; CDR3 DNA: TGTGCCTGGGTCTCAGGGTATGACTATGGCTACACCTTC; CDR3 protein: CAWVSGYDYGYTF
V gene: TRBV5-1; J gene: TRBJ1-4; D gene: NA; clone size: NA; CDR3 DNA: TGCGCCAGCAGCCCGCAAGAATCAACTAATGAAAAACTGTTTTTT; CDR3 protein: CASSPQESTNEKLFF